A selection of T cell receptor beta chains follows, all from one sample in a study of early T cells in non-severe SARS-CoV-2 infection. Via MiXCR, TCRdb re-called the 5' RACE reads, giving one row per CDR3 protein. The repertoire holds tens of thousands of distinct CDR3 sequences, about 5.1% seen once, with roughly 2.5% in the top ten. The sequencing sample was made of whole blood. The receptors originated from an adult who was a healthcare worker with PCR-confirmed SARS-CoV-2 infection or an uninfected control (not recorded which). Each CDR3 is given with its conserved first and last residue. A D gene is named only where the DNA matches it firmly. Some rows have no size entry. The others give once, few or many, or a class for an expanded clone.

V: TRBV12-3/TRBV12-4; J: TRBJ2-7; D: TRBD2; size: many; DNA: TGTGCCAGCAGTACCGGGACTAGCGGACCTAGGGAGCAGTACTTC; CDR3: CASSTGTSGPREQYF
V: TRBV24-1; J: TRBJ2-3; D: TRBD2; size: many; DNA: TGTGCCACCAGTGTTCCTAGCGGGAGGGATACGCAGTATTTT; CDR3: CATSVPSGRDTQYF
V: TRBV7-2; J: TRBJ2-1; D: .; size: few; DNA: TGTGCCAGCAGCTTAGCGATCGTCTACAATGAGCAGTTCTTC; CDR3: CASSLAIVYNEQFF
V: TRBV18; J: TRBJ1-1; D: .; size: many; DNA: TGTGCCAGCTCATTGGACAGAGGGAACACTGAAGCTTTCTTT; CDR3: CASSLDRGNTEAFF
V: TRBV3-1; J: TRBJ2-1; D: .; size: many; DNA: TGTGCCAGCAGCCGCCTCGACCCGCGTAGCTCCTACAATGAGCAGTTCTTC; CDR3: CASSRLDPRSSYNEQFF
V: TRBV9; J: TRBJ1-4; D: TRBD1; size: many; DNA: TGTGCCAGCAGTCCTTACCAGGGGGCGGACGAAAAACTGTTTTTT; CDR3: CASSPYQGADEKLFF
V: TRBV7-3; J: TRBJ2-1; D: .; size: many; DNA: TGTGCCAGCAGCTTAGGTCCGGGAAGGAATGAGCAGTTCTTC; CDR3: CASSLGPGRNEQFF
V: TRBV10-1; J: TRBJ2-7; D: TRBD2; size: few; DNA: TGCGCCAGCAGTGAGTCGATCGGGATAGCGGGAGACGAGCAGTACTTC; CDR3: CASSESIGIAGDEQYF
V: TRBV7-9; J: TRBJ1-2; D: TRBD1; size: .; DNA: TGTGCCAGCTGCTTAGTGAGACAGGGGAACTATGGCTACACCTTC; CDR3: CASCLVRQGNYGYTF
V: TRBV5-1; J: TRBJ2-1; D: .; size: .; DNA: TGCGCCAGCAGCTTGACGGCTGGCGCGATCAATGAGCAGTTCTTC; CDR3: CASSLTAGAINEQFF
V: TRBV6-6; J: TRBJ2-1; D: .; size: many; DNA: TGTGCCAGCAGTTACTCGACTGGGACCTACAATGAGCAGTTCTTC; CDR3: CASSYSTGTYNEQFF
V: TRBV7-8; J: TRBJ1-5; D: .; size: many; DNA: TGTGCCAGCAGCTCTTCTCTTTTAATTGGGAAAAATCAGCCCCAGCATTTT; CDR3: CASSSSLLIGKNQPQHF
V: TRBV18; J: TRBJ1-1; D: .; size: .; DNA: TGTGCCAGCTCACCAGGGCAGCTGAACACTGAAGCTTTCTTT; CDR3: CASSPGQLNTEAFF
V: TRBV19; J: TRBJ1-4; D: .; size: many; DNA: TGTGCCAGTAGTATGAGATACGAAAAACTGTTTTTT; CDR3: CASSMRYEKLFF
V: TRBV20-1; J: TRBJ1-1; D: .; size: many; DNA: TGCAGCCTCAGGACAGCGAACACTGAAGCTTTCTTT; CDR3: CSLRTANTEAFF
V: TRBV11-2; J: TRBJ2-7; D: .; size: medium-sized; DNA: TGTGCCAGCAGTCTTCCGTTCTACGAGCAGTACTTC; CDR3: CASSLPFYEQYF
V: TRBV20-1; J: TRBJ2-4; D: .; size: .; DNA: TGCAGTGCTAGAGCAGGGATGGACATTCAGTACTTC; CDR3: CSARAGMDIQYF
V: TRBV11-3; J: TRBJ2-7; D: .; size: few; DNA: TGTGCCAGCAGCTTAGTAGGGGACTCGTCCTACGAGCAGTACTTC; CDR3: CASSLVGDSSYEQYF
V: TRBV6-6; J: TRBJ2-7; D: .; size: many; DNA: TGTGCCAGCAGTTATGGAGGGACAGCCTACGAGCAGTACTTC; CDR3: CASSYGGTAYEQYF
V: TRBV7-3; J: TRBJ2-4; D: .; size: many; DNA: TGTGCCAGCAGCCCCCTCCCGGGGCGGGAAAACATTCAGTACTTC; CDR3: CASSPLPGRENIQYF
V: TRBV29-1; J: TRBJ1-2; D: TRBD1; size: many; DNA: TGCAGCGTTGCTCGACAGGGCGCGGACTATGGCTACACCTTC; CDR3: CSVARQGADYGYTF
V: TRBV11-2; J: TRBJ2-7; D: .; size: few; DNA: TGTGCCAGCAGCGCCCGGGCGAAGACATGGTCCTACGAGCAGTACTTC; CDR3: CASSARAKTWSYEQYF
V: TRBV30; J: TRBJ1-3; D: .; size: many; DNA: TGTGCCTGTCAACAGGGAAAGGTCTCTGGAAACACCATATATTTT; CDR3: CACQQGKVSGNTIYF
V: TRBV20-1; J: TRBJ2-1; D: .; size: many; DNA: TGCAGTGCTAGAGATGCTTTTATTGAGCAGTTCTTC; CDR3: CSARDAFIEQFF
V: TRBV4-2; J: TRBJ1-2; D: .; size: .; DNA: TGTGCCAGCAGCCAAGAGTTACAGGGAGTGAATGGCTACACCTTC; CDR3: CASSQELQGVNGYTF
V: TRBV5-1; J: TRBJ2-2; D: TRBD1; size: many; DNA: TGCGCCAGCAGCTTGCAGGGGGCTAGACCTTCCGGGGAGCTGTTTTTT; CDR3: CASSLQGARPSGELFF
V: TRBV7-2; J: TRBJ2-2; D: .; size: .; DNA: TGTGCCAGTCGACCCGAGAACACCGGGGAGCTGTTTTTT; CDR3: CASRPENTGELFF
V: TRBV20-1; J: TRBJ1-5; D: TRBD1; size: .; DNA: TGCAGTGCTACTACAGGGGGTAGCTTTCATCAGCCCCAGCATTTT; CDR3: CSATTGGSFHQPQHF
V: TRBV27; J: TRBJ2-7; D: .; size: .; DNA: TGTGCCAGCAGTTTTTCTGAAACCCTACGAGAGCAGTACTTC; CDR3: CASSFSETLREQYF
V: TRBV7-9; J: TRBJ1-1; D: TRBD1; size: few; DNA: TGTGCCAGCAGCTTCCAGGGGGTAGGCACTGAAGCTTTCTTT; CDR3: CASSFQGVGTEAFF
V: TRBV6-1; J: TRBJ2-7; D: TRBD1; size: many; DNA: TGTGCCAGCAGTGAAGGGACAGGGATCGAGCAGTACTTC; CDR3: CASSEGTGIEQYF
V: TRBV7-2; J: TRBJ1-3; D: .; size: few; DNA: TGTGCCAGCAGCACCTTCGATCCCGTCTCTCGTAACACCATATATTTT; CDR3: CASSTFDPVSRNTIYF
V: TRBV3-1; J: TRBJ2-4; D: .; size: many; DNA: TGTGCCAGCAGCCAAGATTCAGCCAAAAACATTCAGTACTTC; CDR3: CASSQDSAKNIQYF
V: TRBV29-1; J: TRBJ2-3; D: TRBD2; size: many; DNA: TGCAGCGTTGAAGGACGGACTAGCGGGGAGTCAGATACGCAGTATTTT; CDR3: CSVEGRTSGESDTQYF
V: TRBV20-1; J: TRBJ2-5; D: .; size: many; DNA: TGCAGTGCTAGCCGCCCAGGACATAGTGAGACCCAGTACTTC; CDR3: CSASRPGHSETQYF
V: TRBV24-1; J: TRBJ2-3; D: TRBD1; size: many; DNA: TGTGCCACCAGTGACCGCTCCAACGGCAGGGGGACAGATACGCAGTATTTT; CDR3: CATSDRSNGRGTDTQYF
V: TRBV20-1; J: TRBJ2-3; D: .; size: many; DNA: TGCAGTGCTTTAAGCGCTAGGATTGGAGGGGCAGATACGCAGTATTTT; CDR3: CSALSARIGGADTQYF
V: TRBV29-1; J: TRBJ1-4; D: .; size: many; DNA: TGCAGCGTTGAAGGCCAGGGAGTTGAGAAACTGTTTTTT; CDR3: CSVEGQGVEKLFF
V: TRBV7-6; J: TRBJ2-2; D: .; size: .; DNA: TGTGCCAGCAGCCCCCTCCTCGACGGGAACACCGGGGAGCTGTTTTTT; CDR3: CASSPLLDGNTGELFF
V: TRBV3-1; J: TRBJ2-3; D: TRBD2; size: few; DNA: TGTGCCAGCAGCCTTGGACTAGCGGGGGGGCAAATGGATACGCAGTATTTT; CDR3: CASSLGLAGGQMDTQYF
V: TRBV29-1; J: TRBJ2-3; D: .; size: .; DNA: TGCAGCGTGGACGGGACCAGGACAGATACGCAGTATTTT; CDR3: CSVDGTRTDTQYF
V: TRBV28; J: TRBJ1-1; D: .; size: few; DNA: TGTGCCAGCACAAGCAACACTGAAGCTTTCTTT; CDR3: CASTSNTEAFF
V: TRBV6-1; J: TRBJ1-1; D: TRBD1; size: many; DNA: TGTGCCAGCAGTGCCCTACAGGGGGAAGGCACTGAAGCTTTCTTT; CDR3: CASSALQGEGTEAFF
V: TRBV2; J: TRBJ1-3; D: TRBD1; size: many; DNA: TGTGCCAGCAGTCGACAGGGCTCTGGAAACACCACATATTTT; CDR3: CASSRQGSGNTTYF
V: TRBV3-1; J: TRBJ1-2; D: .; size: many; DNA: TGTGCCAGCAGCCACCAGGGAGACTATGGCTACACCTTC; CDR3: CASSHQGDYGYTF
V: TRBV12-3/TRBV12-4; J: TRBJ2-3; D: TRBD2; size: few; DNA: TGTGCCAGCACCCCGGGACTAGATCTCGCAGATACGCAGTATTTT; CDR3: CASTPGLDLADTQYF
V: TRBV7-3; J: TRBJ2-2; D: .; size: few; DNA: TGTGCCAGCGCGGACAACCCAAACACCGGGGAGCTGTTTTTT; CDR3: CASADNPNTGELFF
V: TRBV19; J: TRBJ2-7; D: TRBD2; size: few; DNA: TGTGCCAGTAGTATGAAACCTAGCGGGGCAGTGCAGTACTTC; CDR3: CASSMKPSGAVQYF